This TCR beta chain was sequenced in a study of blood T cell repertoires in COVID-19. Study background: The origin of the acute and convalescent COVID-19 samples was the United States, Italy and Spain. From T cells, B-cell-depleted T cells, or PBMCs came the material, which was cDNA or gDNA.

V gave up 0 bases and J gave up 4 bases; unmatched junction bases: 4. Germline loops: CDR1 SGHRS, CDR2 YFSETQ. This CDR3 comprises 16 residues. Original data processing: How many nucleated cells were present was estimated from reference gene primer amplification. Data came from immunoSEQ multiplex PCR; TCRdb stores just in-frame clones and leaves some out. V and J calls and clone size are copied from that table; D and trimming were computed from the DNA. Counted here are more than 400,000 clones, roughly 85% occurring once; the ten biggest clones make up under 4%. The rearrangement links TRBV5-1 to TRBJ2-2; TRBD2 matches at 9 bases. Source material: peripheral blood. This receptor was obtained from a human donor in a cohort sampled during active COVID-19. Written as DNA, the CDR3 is TGCGCCAGCAGCTTGGTAGCGGGAGAGCGCACCGGGGAGCTGTTTTTT. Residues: CASSLVAGERTGELFF.